This TCR beta chain was recorded in a study of T cells expressing NK-cell markers. Study details: The study drew TCR beta repertoires from sorted CD3+CD56+NKG2C+, CD3+CD56+NKG2C- and CD3+CD56-NKG2C+ T cells. Study-level findings and limits: Dominant NKG2C+ clonotypes were found to form about 1.0-7.5% of CD8+ T cells in six donors.

This CDR3 is built from 17 residues. Germline values: CDR1 SGHDN, CDR2 FVKESK. Generation of TCR beta cDNA was performed by 5'RACE template switching incorporating UMIs. Using the 5' RACE reads, TCRdb records one entry per CDR3 protein without DNA. The specimen's table records more than 120,000 distinct CDR3 sequences. Of note for this clonotype: Its antigen is not identified.

What was sequenced was blood T cells: a sorted CD56 or NKG2C T cell subset, CD4+ or CD8+ T cells, or bulk PBMC T cells (not recorded which). The sequence came from a young man in good health. The V and J genes are TRBV14 and TRBJ1-1; lacking DNA, the TRBD1 call made by TCRdb goes unchecked. The CDR3 spells CASSSRNGGESDTEAFF.